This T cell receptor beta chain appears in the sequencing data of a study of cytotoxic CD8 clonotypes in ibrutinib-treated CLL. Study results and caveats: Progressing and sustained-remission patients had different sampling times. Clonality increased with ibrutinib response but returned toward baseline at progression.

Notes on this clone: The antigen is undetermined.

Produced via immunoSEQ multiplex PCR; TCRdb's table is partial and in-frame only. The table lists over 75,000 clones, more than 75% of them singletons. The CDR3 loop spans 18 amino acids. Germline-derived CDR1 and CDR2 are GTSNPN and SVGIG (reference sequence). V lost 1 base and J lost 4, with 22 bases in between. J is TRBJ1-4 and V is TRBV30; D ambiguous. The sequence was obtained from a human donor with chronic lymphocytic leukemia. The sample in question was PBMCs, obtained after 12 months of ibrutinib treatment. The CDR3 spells CAWSGFYKTKAVNEKLFF. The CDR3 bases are TGTGCCTGGAGTGGATTCTACAAAACTAAAGCGGTTAATGAAAAACTGTTTTTT.